These 7 T cell receptor beta chains were sequenced from one sample in a study of blood T cell repertoires in COVID-19. The repertoire was sequenced with immunoSEQ multiplex PCR; TCRdb's copy has only in-frame clones and lacks some. The sample contains a few hundred thousand clones, roughly 90% of which appear only once. The sample comprised peripheral blood. The receptors originated from a woman aged 55-69 years with COVID-19, enrolled during active disease.

The genes are TRBV11-2 and TRBJ1-6; D perhaps matches TRBD1 (5 bases). Germline lookup yields CDR1 SGHAT and CDR2 FQNNGV. With 1 base removed from V and 10 bases from J, the gap between germline ends came to 14 bases. The CDR3 length is 15 residues. The CDR3 loop reads CASSLGAGVGSPLHF. CDR3 DNA sequence: TGTGCCAGCAGCTTAGGAGCGGGGGTTGGATCACCCCTCCACTTT.

V and J are TRBV11-2 and TRBJ2-4; tentative D call: TRBD1 (5 bases). V was clipped by 5 bases and J by 8 bases, with 16 bases between them. CDR3 length: 14 residues. Germline V gene sequence: CDR1 SGHAT, CDR2 FQNNGV. CDR3 in amino acids: CASSPTGRSDIQYF. The CDR3 DNA sequence: TGTGCCAGCAGCCCTACAGGAAGAAGTGACATTCAGTACTTC.

The genes are TRBV6-6 and TRBJ2-1, with TRBD2 matching 11 bases. The germline V gene has CDR1 MNHNY and CDR2 SVGAGI (reference sequence). The CDR3 consists of 14 residues. With 8 bases clipped from V and 2 bases from J, the junction kept 2 bases outside the gene matches. The CDR3 sequence: CASQLAGAYNEQFF. CDR3 in DNA: TGTGCCAGCCAACTAGCGGGGGCCTACAATGAGCAGTTCTTC.

The CDR3 here is CASSSGQGLRDSPLHF. CDR3 DNA: TGTGCCAGCAGCTCGGGACAGGGACTACGGGATTCACCCCTCCACTTT. This chain connects TRBV11-3 to TRBJ1-6; 9 nucleotides line up with TRBD1. V lost 4 bases, J lost 8 bases, and 9 bases stayed unmatched. The CDR3 contains 16 residues. Per the germline V gene, CDR1 is SGHNT and CDR2 is YENEEA.

The chain is built from TRBV30 and TRBJ1-6, with 9 positions matching TRBD1. There are 14 residues in the CDR3. V lost 2 bases and J lost 7; bases outside the gene matches: 3. Looked up from germline, CDR1 is GTSNPN and CDR2 is SVGIG (reference sequence). The CDR3 is CAWSRGTGNSPLHF. DNA for the CDR3: TGTGCCTGGAGTAGGGGGACAGGGAATTCACCCCTCCACTTT.

The chain recombines TRBV12-5 with TRBJ2-7; D is ambiguous. There are 12 residues in the CDR3. Deletions cut 2 bases from V and 6 bases from J, with 8 bases between. Germline V gives CDR1 LGHNT, CDR2 FRNRAP. This chain's CDR3 is CASGLRRGEQYF. The DNA of the CDR3 is TGTGCTAGTGGTTTGAGGAGAGGCGAGCAGTACTTC.

This sequence joins TRBV10-3 and TRBJ2-2; D unclear. Trimming pared 4 bases from V and 1 base from J, leaving 7 bases between. The CDR3 loop spans 14 amino acids. CDR1 is ENHRY, CDR2 SYGVKD, per germline. CDR3 amino acids: CAISALQNTGELFF. The CDR3 bases are TGTGCCATCAGTGCACTCCAGAACACCGGGGAGCTGTTTTTT.